One T cell receptor beta chain is described in this entry. The primer mix had 60 Vbeta and 13 Jbeta primers. Libraries were prepared by immunoSEQ multiplex PCR; TCRdb keeps only in-frame clonotypes and omits some of them. The table has 150,000 to 200,000 clones, roughly 83% seen once; the top ten hold under 3%. This specimen belongs to a study of cytomegalovirus exposure and HLA in healthy donors. Sequenced input: PBMCs. The TCR sequence derives from a woman between 50 and 59 years old in good health and CMV-seronegative.

CDR3 region: CASRGSGRTNEQFF. The CDR3 region has the DNA TGTGCCAGCAGAGGTAGCGGGCGCACAAATGAGCAGTTCTTC. The V call is TRBV28, the J call TRBJ2-1; 7 positions agree with TRBD2. V trimming: 6 bases; J trimming: 7 bases; junction bases outside the gene matches: 9. This CDR3 spans 14 amino acids. Per the germline V gene, CDR1 is MDHEN and CDR2 is SYDVKM.